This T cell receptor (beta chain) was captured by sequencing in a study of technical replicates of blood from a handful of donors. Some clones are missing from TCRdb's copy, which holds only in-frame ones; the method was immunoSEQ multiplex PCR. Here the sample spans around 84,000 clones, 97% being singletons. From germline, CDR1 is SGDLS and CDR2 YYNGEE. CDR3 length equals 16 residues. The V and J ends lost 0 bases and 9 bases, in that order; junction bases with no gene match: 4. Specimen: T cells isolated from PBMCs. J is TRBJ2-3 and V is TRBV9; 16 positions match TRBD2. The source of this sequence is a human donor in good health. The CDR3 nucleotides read TGTGCCAGCAGCGTAGCGGGACTAGCGGGAGGGATCACGCAGTATTTT. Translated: CASSVAGLAGGITQYF. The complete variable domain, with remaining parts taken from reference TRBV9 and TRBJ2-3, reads DSGVTQTPKHLITATGQRVTLRCSPRSGDLSVYWYQQSLDQGLQFLIQYYNGEERAKGNILERFSAQQFPDLHSELNLSSLELGDSALYFCASSVAGLAGGITQYFGPGTRLTVL.